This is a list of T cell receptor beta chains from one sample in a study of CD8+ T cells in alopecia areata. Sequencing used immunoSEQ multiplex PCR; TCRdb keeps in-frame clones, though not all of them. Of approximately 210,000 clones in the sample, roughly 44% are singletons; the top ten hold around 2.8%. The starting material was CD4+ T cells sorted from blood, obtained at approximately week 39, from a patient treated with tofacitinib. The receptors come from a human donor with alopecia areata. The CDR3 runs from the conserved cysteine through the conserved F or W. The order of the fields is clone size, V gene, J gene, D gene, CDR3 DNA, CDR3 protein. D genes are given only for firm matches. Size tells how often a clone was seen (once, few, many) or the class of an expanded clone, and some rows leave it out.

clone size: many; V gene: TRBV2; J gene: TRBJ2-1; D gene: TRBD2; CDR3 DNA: TGTGCCAGCGGGGGCGGCGGCGGGAGGGCCACTGAGCAGTTCTTC; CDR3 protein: CASGGGGGRATEQFF
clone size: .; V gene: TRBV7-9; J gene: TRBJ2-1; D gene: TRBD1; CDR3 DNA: TGTGCCAGCAGGGCGAGACAGGGGGCCTACAATGAGCAGTTCTTC; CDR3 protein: CASRARQGAYNEQFF
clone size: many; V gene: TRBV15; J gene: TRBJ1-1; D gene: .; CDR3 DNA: TGTGCCACCAGCACCGGGACGGTGAACACTGAAGCTTTCTTT; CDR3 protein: CATSTGTVNTEAFF
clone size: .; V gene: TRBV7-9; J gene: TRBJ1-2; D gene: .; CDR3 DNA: TGTGCCAGCAGCTTAGGGGGGGACGGTTCTAACTATGGCTACACCTTC; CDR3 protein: CASSLGGDGSNYGYTF
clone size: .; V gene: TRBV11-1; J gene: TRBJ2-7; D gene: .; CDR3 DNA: TGTGCCAGCAGCTTTAGCGGTAGCTCCTACGAGCAGTACTTC; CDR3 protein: CASSFSGSSYEQYF
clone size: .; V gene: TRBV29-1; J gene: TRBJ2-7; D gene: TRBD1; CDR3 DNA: TGCAGCGTTGTGCCACAGGGGGGCCACGAGCAGTACTTC; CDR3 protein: CSVVPQGGHEQYF
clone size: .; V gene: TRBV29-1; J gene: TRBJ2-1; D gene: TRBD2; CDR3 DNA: TGCAGCGTTGAAGATGGGAGGGCCGTATGGACTAGCGAGCCCGACAATGAGCAGTTCTTC; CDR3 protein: CSVEDGRAVWTSEPDNEQFF
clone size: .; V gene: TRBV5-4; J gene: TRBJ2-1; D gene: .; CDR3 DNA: TGTGCCAGCAGCCCCGAAGGGGGCGGGAGAAGATACAATGAGCAGTTCTTC; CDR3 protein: CASSPEGGGRRYNEQFF
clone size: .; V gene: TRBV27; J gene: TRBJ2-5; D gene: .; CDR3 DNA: TGTGCCAGCAGTTTTAACCGGGCTGCCCAAGAGACCCAGTACTTC; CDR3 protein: CASSFNRAAQETQYF
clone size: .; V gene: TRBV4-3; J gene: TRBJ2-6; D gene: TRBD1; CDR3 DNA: TGCGCCAGCAGCCAAGAAATCGCAGGGGGATCCAACGTCCTGACTTTC; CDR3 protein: CASSQEIAGGSNVLTF
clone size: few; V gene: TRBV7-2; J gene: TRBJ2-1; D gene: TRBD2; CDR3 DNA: TGTGCCAGCAGCATCTACGGTAGCGGGAAGGATGAGCAGTTCTTC; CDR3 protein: CASSIYGSGKDEQFF
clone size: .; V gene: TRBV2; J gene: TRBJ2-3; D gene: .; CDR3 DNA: TGTGCCAGCAGTGATAGCAGGCAGTCAGATACGCAGTATTTT; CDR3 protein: CASSDSRQSDTQYF
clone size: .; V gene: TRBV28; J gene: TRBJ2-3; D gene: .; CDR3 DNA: TGTGCCAGCATTCTTGGAGGGGGCCACACAGATACGCAGTATTTT; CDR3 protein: CASILGGGHTDTQYF
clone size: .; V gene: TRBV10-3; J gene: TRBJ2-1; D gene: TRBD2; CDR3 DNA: TGTGCCATCAGCTCCGGGACTAGCGGGGGGAATGGGTCCTACAATGAGCAGTTCTTC; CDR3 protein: CAISSGTSGGNGSYNEQFF
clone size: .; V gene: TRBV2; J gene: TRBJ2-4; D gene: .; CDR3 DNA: TGTGCCAGCAGTGTCGGGGGAGACATTCAGTACTTC; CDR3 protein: CASSVGGDIQYF
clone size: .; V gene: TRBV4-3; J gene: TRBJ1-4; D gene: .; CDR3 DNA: TGCGCCAGCAGCCAATCCCTCTCGACAACTAATGAAAAACTGTTTTTT; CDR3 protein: CASSQSLSTTNEKLFF
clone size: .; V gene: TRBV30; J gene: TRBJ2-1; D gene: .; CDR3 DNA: TGTGCCTGGGGGGGAGTTAGACTAGTTCAGATCTATGAGCAGTTCTTC; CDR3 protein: CAWGGVRLVQIYEQFF
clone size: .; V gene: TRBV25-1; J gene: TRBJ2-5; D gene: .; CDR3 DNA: TGTGCCAGCAGCGAAACGTTAGTATCCGAGACCCAGTACTTC; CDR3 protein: CASSETLVSETQYF
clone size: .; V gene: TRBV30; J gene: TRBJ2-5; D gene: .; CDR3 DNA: TGTGCCTGGAGTGAGAGCAGGGGAGGAGAGACCCAGTACTTC; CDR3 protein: CAWSESRGGETQYF
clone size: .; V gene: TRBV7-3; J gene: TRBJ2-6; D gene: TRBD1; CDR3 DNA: TGTGCCAGCAGCACAGGGGGCTCTGGGGCCAACGTCCTGACTTTC; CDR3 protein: CASSTGGSGANVLTF
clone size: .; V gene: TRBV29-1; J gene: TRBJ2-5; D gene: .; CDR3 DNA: TGCAGCGTTGAATTCAGGACCTATGGGGAGACCCAGTACTTC; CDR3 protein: CSVEFRTYGETQYF
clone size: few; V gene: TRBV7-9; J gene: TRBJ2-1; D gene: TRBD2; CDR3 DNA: TGTGCCAGCAGCCTGAAAACCGGGACTAGGTTCTTC; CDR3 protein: CASSLKTGTRFF
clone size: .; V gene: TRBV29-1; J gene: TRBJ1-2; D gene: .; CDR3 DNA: TGCAGCGTTCGCAAGATTAACTTTGGCTACACCTTC; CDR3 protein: CSVRKINFGYTF
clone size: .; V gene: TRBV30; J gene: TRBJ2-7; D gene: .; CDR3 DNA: TGTGCCTGGGGTGGGTACTTTTACGAGCAGTACTTC; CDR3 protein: CAWGGYFYEQYF
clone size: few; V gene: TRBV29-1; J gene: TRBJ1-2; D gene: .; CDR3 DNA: TGCAGCGTTGTCCTCCCGGACAGATCTAACTATGGCTACACCTTC; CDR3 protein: CSVVLPDRSNYGYTF
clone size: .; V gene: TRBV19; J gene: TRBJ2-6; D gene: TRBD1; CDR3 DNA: TGTGCCAGTAGTCCGACAGGGGTTGGGGCCAACGTCCTGACTTTC; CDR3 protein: CASSPTGVGANVLTF
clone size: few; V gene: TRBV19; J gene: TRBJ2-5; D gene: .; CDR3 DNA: TGTGCCAGTACTCGGGACGCACAAGAGACCCAGTACTTC; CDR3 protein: CASTRDAQETQYF
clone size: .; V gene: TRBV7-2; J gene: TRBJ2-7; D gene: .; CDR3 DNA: TGTGCCAGCAGCGACCGGTCCCCCCCCTACGAGCAGTACTTC; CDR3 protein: CASSDRSPPYEQYF
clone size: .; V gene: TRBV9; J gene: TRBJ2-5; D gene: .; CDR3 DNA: TGTGCCAGCAGCGTAGATCCGCAAGAGACCCAGTACTTC; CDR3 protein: CASSVDPQETQYF
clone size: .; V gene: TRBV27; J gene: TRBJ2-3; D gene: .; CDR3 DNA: TGTGCCAGCAGTTTATCCCGCCAAATCCTAAGCACAGATACGCAGTATTTT; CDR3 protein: CASSLSRQILSTDTQYF
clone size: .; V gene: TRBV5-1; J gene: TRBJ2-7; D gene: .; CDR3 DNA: TGCGCCAGCAGCTTATCGGGAACCTACGAGCAGTACTTC; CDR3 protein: CASSLSGTYEQYF
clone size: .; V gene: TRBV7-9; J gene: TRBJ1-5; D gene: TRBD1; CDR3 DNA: TGTGCCAGCAGCTGGCCAGACAGGGTGAGCAATCAGCCCCAGCATTTT; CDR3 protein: CASSWPDRVSNQPQHF
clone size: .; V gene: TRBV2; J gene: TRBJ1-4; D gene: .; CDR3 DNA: TGTGCCAGCAGTGTGCGGGGTGAAAAACTGTTTTTT; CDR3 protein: CASSVRGEKLFF
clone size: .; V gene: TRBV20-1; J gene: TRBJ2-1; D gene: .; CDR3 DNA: TGCAGTGCTTACTACAATGAGCAGTTCTTC; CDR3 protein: CSAYYNEQFF
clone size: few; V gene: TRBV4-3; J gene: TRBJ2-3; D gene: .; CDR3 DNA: TGCGCCAGCAGCCAAAGTGGCCGGCCCCCAGATACGCAGTATTTT; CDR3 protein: CASSQSGRPPDTQYF
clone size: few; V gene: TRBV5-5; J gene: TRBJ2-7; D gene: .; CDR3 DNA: TGTGCCAGCAGCCAAGGGCAGGGAGGCCGCGAGCAGTACTTC; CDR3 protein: CASSQGQGGREQYF
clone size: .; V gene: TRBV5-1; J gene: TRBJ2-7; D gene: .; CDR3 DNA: TGCGCCAGCAGCCTGGAGGGTAGCTCCTACGAGCAGTACTTC; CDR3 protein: CASSLEGSSYEQYF
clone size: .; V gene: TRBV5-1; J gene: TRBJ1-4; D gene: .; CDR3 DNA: TGCGCCACCCGAGGATTAGAAAAACTGTTTTTT; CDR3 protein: CATRGLEKLFF
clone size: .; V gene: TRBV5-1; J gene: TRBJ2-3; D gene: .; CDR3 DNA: TGCGCCAGCAGCTTGGGACAGAGCACAGATACGCAGTATTTT; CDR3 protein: CASSLGQSTDTQYF
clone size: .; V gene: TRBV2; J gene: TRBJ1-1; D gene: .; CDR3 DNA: TGTGCCAGCAGCTTAATCCGCACTGAAGCTTTCTTT; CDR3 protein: CASSLIRTEAFF